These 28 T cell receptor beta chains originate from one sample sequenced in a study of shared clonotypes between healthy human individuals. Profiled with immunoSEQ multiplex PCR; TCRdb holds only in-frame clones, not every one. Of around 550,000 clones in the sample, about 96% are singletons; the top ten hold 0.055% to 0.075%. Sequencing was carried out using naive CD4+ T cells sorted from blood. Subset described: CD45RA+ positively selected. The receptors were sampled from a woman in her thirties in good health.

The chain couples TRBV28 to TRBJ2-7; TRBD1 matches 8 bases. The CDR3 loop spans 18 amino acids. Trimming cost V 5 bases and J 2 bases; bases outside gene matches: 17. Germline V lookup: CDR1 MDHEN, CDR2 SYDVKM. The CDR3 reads CASSGPGQVPLSAYEQYF. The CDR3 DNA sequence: TGTGCCAGCAGTGGACCGGGACAGGTTCCCTTATCGGCCTACGAGCAGTACTTC.

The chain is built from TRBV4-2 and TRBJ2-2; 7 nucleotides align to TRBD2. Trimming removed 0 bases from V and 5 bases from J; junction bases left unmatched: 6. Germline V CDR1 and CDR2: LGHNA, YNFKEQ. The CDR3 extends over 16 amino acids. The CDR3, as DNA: TGTGCCAGCAGCCAAGATGCGACAGCGGGGACCGGGGAGCTGTTTTTT. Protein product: CASSQDATAGTGELFF.

In DNA, the CDR3 is TGCAGCGTTCAACAGGGGCCGCGGGGGACTGAAGCTTTCTTT. It encodes CSVQQGPRGTEAFF. The chain has TRBV29-1 and TRBJ1-1; 7 bases align to TRBD1. Per the germline V gene, CDR1 is SQVTM and CDR2 is ANQGSEA. J lost 5 bases, V lost 5 bases, and 11 bases had no gene match. This CDR3 has 14 residues.

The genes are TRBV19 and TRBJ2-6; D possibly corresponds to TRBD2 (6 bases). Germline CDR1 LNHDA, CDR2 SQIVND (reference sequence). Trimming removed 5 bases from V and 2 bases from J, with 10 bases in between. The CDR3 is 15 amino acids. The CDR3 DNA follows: TGTGCCAGTAGTGTTAGGGAGGCTGGGGCCAACGTCCTGACTTTC. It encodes CASSVREAGANVLTF.

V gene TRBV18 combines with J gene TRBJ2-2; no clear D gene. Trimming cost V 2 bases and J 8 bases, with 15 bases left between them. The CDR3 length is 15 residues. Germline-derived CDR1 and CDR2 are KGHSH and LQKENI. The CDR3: CASSPFQTEAGELFF. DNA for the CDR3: TGTGCCAGCTCACCATTCCAGACCGAGGCGGGGGAGCTGTTTTTT.

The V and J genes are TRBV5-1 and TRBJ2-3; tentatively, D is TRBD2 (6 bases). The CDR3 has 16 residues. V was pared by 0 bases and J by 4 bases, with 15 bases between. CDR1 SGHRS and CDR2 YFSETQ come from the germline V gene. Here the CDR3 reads CASSLDGSGTADTQYF. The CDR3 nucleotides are TGCGCCAGCAGCTTGGATGGTAGCGGAACCGCAGATACGCAGTATTTT.

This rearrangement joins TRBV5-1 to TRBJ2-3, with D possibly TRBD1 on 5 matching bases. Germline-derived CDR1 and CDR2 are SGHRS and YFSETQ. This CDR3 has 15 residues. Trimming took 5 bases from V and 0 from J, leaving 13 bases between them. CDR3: CASRLTAISTDTQYF. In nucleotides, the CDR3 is TGCGCCAGCAGGCTGACAGCGATTAGCACAGATACGCAGTATTTT.

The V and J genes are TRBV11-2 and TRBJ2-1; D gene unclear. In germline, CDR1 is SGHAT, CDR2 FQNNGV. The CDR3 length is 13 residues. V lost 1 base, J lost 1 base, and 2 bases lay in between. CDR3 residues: CASSLASYNEQFF. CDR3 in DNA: TGTGCCAGCAGCTTAGCTTCCTACAATGAGCAGTTCTTC.

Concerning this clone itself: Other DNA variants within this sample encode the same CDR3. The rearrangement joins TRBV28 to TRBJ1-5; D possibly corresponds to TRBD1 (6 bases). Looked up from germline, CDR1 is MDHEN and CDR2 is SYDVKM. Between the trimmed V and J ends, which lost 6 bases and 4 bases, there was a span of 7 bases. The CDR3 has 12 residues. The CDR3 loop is CASRQGNQPQHF. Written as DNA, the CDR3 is TGTGCCAGCAGACAGGGTAATCAGCCCCAGCATTTT.

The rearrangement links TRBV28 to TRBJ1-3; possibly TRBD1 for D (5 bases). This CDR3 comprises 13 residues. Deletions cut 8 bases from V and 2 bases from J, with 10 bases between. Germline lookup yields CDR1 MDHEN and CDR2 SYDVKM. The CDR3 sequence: CASGGGAGNTIYF. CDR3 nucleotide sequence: TGTGCCAGCGGGGGGGGTGCTGGAAACACCATATATTTT.

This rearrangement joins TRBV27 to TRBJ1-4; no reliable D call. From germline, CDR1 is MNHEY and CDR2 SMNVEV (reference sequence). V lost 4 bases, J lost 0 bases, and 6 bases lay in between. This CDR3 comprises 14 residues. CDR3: CASSWSPTNEKLFF. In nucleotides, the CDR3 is TGTGCCAGCAGTTGGTCGCCAACTAATGAAAAACTGTTTTTT.

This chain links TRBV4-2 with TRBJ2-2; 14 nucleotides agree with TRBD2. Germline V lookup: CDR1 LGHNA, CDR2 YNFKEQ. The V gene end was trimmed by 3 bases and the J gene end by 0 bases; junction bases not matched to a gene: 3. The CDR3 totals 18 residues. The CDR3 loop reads CASSQGTSGSANTGELFF. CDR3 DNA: TGTGCCAGCAGCCAGGGGACTAGCGGGAGCGCGAACACCGGGGAGCTGTTTTTT.

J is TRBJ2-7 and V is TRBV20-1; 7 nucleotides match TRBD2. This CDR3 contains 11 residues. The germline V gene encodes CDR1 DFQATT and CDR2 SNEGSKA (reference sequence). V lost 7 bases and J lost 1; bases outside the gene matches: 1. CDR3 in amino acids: CSVAGSYEQYF. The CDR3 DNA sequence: TGCAGTGTAGCGGGTTCCTACGAGCAGTACTTC.

Here the CDR3 reads CASSDNRGYNEQFF. CDR3 nucleotides: TGTGCCAGCAGTGATAACCGGGGCTACAATGAGCAGTTCTTC. The chain uses TRBV6-4 and TRBJ2-1; maybe TRBD2 (5 bases). V lost 3 bases to trimming and J lost 3 bases, with 9 bases between them. Germline V lookup: CDR1 MRHNA, CDR2 SNTAGT. The CDR3 covers 14 residues.

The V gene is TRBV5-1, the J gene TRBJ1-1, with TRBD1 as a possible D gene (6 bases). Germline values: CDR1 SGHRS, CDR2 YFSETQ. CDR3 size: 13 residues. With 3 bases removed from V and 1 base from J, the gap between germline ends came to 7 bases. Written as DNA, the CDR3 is TGCGCCAGCAGCTGGGGGCGGAACACTGAAGCTTTCTTT. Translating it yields CASSWGRNTEAFF.

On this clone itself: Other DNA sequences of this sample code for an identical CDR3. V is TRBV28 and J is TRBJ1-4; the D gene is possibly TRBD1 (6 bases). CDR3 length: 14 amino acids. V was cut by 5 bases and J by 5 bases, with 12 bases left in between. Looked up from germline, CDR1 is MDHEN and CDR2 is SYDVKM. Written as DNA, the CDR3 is TGTGCCAGCAGTACCGGGACACCAAATGAAAAACTGTTTTTT. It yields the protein CASSTGTPNEKLFF.

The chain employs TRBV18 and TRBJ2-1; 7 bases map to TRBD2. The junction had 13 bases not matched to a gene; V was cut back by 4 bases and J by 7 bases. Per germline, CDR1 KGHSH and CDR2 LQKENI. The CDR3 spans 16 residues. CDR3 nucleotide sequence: TGTGCCAGCTCACTACTCGCACTAGCGATAGTTAATGAGCAGTTCTTC. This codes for CASSLLALAIVNEQFF.

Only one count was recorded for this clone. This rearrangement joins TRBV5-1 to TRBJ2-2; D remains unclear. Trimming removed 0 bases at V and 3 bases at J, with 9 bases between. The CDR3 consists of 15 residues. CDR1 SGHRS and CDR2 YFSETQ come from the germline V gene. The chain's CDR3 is CASSLAEIDTGELFF. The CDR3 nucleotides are TGCGCCAGCAGCTTGGCCGAAATCGACACCGGGGAGCTGTTTTTT.

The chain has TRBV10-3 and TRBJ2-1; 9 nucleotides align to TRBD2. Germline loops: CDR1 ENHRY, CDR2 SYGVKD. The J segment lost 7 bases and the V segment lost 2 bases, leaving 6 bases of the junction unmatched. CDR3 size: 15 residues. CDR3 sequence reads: CAISEDLAGPNEQFF. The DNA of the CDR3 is TGTGCCATCAGTGAGGACCTAGCGGGACCAAATGAGCAGTTCTTC.

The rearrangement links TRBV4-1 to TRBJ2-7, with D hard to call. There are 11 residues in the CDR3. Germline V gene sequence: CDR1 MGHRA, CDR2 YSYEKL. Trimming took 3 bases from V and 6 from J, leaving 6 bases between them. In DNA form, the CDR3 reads TGCGCCAGCAGCCATAGAGGCGAGCAGTACTTC. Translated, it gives CASSHRGEQYF.

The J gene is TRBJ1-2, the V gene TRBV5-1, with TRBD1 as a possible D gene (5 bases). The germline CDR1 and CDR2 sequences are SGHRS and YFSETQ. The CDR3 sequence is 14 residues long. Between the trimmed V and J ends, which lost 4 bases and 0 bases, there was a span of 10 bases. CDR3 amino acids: CASSQGGTNYGYTF. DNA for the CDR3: TGCGCCAGCAGCCAGGGTGGGACTAACTATGGCTACACCTTC.

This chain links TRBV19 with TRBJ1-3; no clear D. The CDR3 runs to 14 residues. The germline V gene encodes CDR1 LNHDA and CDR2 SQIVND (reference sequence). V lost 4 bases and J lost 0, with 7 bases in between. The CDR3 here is CASSRTGSGNTIYF. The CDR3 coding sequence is TGTGCCAGTAGTAGGACTGGCTCTGGAAACACCATATATTTT.

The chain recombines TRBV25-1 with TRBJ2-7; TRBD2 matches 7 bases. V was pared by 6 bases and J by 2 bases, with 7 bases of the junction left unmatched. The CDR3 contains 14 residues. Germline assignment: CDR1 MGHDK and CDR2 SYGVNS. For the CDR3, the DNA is TGTGCCAGCAGGGAAGCGGGAATGGCCTACGAGCAGTACTTC. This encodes CASREAGMAYEQYF.

CDR3 region: CASTQGLAGPWDTQYF. The CDR3 bases are TGCGCCAGCACCCAAGGGCTAGCGGGCCCGTGGGATACGCAGTATTTT. V is TRBV10-1 and J is TRBJ2-3; TRBD2 aligns across 8 bases. Germline V lookup: CDR1 WNHNN, CDR2 SYGVQD (reference sequence). With V trimmed by 7 bases and J by 6 bases, 15 bases remained unmatched. The CDR3 consists of 16 residues.

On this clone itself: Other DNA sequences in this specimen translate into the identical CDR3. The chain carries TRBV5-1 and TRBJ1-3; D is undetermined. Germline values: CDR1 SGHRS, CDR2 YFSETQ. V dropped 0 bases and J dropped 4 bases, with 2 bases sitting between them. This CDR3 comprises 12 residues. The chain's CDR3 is CASSLEGNTIYF. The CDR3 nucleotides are TGCGCCAGCAGCTTGGAGGGAAACACCATATATTTT.

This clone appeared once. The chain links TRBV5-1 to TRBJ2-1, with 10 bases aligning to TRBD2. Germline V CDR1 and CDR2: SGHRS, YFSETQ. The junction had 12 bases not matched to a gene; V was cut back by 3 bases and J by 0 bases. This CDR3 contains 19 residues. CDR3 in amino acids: CASSSLPITSGVSYNEQFF. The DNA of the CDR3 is TGCGCCAGCAGCTCTCTACCAATTACTAGCGGGGTCTCCTACAATGAGCAGTTCTTC.

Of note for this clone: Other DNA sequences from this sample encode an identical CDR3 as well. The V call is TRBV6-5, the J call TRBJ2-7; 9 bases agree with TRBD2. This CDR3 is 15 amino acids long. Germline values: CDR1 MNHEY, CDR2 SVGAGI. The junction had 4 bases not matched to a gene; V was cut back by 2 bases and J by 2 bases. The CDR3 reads CASSYSSGSPYEQYF. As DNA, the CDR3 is TGTGCCAGCAGTTACAGTAGCGGGAGCCCCTACGAGCAGTACTTC.

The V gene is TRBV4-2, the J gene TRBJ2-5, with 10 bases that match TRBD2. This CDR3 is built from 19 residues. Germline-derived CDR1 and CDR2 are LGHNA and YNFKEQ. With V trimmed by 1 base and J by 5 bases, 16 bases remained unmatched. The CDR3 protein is CASSQVGGEGLAGVETQYF. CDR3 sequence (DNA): TGTGCCAGCAGCCAAGTGGGGGGAGAGGGGCTAGCGGGAGTTGAGACCCAGTACTTC.